Here is one T cell receptor beta chain with its context. This clone's antigen is unknown. The record has no base qualities; no much larger clone is one base away. This sample is drawn from a study of cytomegalovirus exposure and HLA in healthy donors (dated by TCRdb to the late 2010s). Notes on the research overall: An earlier analysis of approximately 640 of the donors reported 250 to 300 Gb of sequence data and 117 million unique TCR beta sequences from about 200 million T cells. HLA typing included class I and class II loci at four-digit resolution. A later genetic analysis used genome-wide SNP genotypes for about 65% of the 666 donors, treating that subset as a discovery cohort. To decide whether each TCR beta V gene segment behaved as functional or pseudogenic, an earlier analysis of nearly 600 of the donors relied on high-throughput TCR beta sequencing. Across some 400 genotyped donors of the cohort, an average of about 220,000 unique TCR beta nucleotide sequences per donor were sequenced, and roughly 20% of those sequences were non-productive. Every repertoire in the discovery cohort had been generated on one and the same sequencing platform. The aim of the study was to test whether cataloging public T cell receptors could identify signatures of past pathogen exposure. Alongside the repertoire data, information on donor age, sex, ethnicity and CMV serostatus was compiled. Of the 398 genotyped donors, approximately 80% fell in the genetic ancestry cluster associated with self-reported Caucasian donors. In the later analysis, no new phenotypic data were used to find candidate immune exposures; instead, reliance was placed on TCR beta sequences and their occurrence across donors. To predict cytomegalovirus infection status, the study brought together high-throughput TCR immunosequencing, statistical association of individual TCRs with disease status, and machine learning. A separate validation cohort of over a hundred different subjects was used in addition to the roughly 670-subject first cohort. To study patterns of TCR occurrence, a later analysis re-analyzed previously published TCR beta repertoires from 600 to 750 donors and added high-resolution HLA genotyping. Roughly 5 DR-DQ haplotypes were handled as single units for association and clustering, since linkage in the cohort was strong. The study profiled the T cell repertoires of under 700 subjects by immunosequencing and related them to cytomegalovirus serostatus. The number of donors typed differed by locus, with about 629-640 for A, B, C, DRB1 and DQB1, around 560 for DQA1, approximately 570 for DPA1, and under 490 for DPB1. An early release that covered 500 to 800 HLA-typed donors contained approximately 300 gigabases of sequencing data and 80 million or so unique TCR sequences.

The library was prepared using the immunoSEQ multiplex PCR assay. For the multiplex PCR, a mixture combining 60 forward primers for TCR Vbeta segments and 13 reverse primers for TCR Jbeta segments was used. Amplification of the CDR3 region of rearranged TCR beta genes was performed with a multiplex PCR assay on genomic DNA. Amplified TCR beta libraries were sequenced as 87-base-pair reads on the Illumina HiSeq System. The study's processing was this. In a later analysis, roughly 80 million unique TCR beta chains were counted across the roughly 670 repertoires, and about 10 million of these chains were shared by at least two donors. Raw reads were error-corrected and collapsed into unique sequences with a nearest-neighbor algorithm that merged closely related sequences to remove PCR and sequencing errors. CDR3 sequences were aligned to IMGT reference sequences to assign V, D and J gene segments. For a sequence to be retained, at least a six-nucleotide match to both a V gene segment and a J gene segment was required. A rearrangement was called productive if the CDR3 had no stop codons and remained in frame with V and J, and every other rearrangement was called non-productive. Following IMGT convention, CDR3 was defined as the stretch from the second conserved V-encoded cysteine up to the conserved J-encoded phenylalanine. In an earlier analysis of 587 of the donors, sequences lacking an unambiguous match to a single V gene segment were excluded. An earlier analysis of 587 of the donors classified V segments as functional when productive rearrangements were above 56.7% and as segregating when the standard deviation between donors was above 5%. A statistical classification framework was built to diagnose cytomegalovirus status from the catalog of TCR beta chain sequences. A later analysis assigned V and J genes by comparing TCR nucleotide sequences with IMGT/GENE-DB human TR gene sequences. A later analysis assigned CDR3 sequences and most-parsimonious VDJ recombination scenarios with the TCRdist pipeline. In a later analysis, every TCR beta chain was defined by the combination of its CDR3 amino acid sequence and its V-gene family, and reads without a unique V-gene family were dropped. In a later analysis, 500 to 700 highly shared, low-generation-probability nucleotide sequences were removed to address suspected cross-contamination and a sequencing artifact. In a later analysis, a clonal expansion index was calculated for each public chain from normalized within-repertoire ranks of inferred template counts. In a later analysis, generation probabilities were computed with a VDJ recombination model fitted to out-of-frame rearrangements, and the resulting probabilities were checked against IGoR. A later analysis scored TCR-TCR, TCR-HLA and TCR-CMV co-occurrence with hypergeometric tests, applying a repertoire-size bias correction to TCR pairs. To estimate false discovery rates, a later analysis permuted the HLA or CMV assignments 20 times. In a later analysis, co-occurring TCRs were grouped with DBSCAN, and TCRdist sequence similarity was added when clustering was performed within HLA-allele-positive subsets. Repertoires with fewer than 30,000 or more than 120,000 public chains were left out of co-occurrence clustering, as were about 5 repertoires with anomalous nucleotide sharing. TCRdb retrieved this table from immuneACCESS and kept in-frame rearrangements only. Not all clones are present; in checked studies, unresolved V genes account for under half, and no reason is known for the remainder. The V and J calls and the clone size are those of that table, but D and trimming were determined from the DNA. In all, the sample holds 140,000 to 150,000 clones, and 65% to 80% of those were seen once. Around 7% of the sample lies in the top ten.

Results the study describes overall, beyond this receptor: Three of the identified cytomegalovirus-associated TCR beta chains were confirmed in vitro to be specific for cytomegalovirus antigens. A further reported finding was that TCR beta sequences accurately predicted the HLA-A and HLA-B alleles for most subjects in the first cohort. Across donors, most TCR sequences were observed very rarely, whereas some public TCRs were present in many individuals. In a later analysis, HLA-associated TCR beta chains were found to be more clonally expanded and to have lower generation probabilities than equally common non-associated chains. In an earlier analysis of approximately 590 of the donors, most TCR beta V segments appeared in productive rearrangements about 87% or about 30% of the time, broadly matching IMGT annotations. The study listed 150 to 200 TCR beta chains as associated with cytomegalovirus. A later genetic analysis associated a missense DCLRE1C variant with V-gene and J-gene trimming of TCR beta chains, and an independent cohort replicated the association. When HLA alleles, especially DR and DQ, strongly co-occurred, TCR associations were difficult to assign to individual alleles. Because counts were too low, roughly 18 rarely observed V segments, including chromosome 9 orphons, were left out of the earlier analysis of several hundred of the donors. A later analysis found that most CMV-associated TCR beta chains appeared HLA-restricted, with HLA associations seemingly driven largely by CMV exposure. Correlated functional status among segregating V segments might reflect linkage disequilibrium, but an unknown experimental factor could not be ruled out. Several of the top co-occurrence clusters appeared to be linked to parvovirus B19, influenza, CMV and Epstein-Barr virus, according to a later analysis. Because HLA typing was missing for some donors at each locus, association tests included only the typed subset. At a false discovery rate of 0.05, a later analysis linked some 18,000 TCR beta sequences to specific HLA alleles. Cytomegalovirus status was reported to be diagnosed by the classifier with high specificity and sensitivity in both the original and validation cohorts. It was suggested by the authors that the approach could potentially be generalized to other disease states and immunological phenotypes. In a later genetic analysis, fewer N-insertions in productive TCRs were reported among donors in an Asian-associated ancestry cluster than the roughly 700-donor mean. A later analysis found that TCR association rates varied across HLA loci, with DRB1 alleles showing the most associated TCRs and HLA-C alleles the fewest. The cohort was sequenced for TCR beta chains only, and without alpha or paired-chain data the features that could be detected were limited. For the cohort, immune exposure information was limited to CMV serostatus. The 87-base-pair reads could not distinguish some IMGT-functional V segments, including TRBV6-2 and TRBV6-3, so those segments were excluded. A group of highly shared sequence variants was considered likely to be a technical artifact of the sequencing pipeline. Sequencing depth was assumed to be roughly uniform across donors in the presence/absence analyses, though that assumption may not hold.

The cohort was made up of several hundred healthy bone marrow donors. All cohort members were sampled while nominally healthy, although unrecorded immune exposures were likely present. The donor tested CMV seronegative, placing the donor among the roughly 350 seronegative members of the cohort. Every donor gave a peripheral blood sample, and the peripheral blood mononuclear cells from that sample were used for TCR beta sequencing. The Qiagen DNeasy Blood Extraction Kit was used to extract genomic DNA from the blood cell samples. From its cysteine to its phenylalanine, the CDR3 spans 14 amino acids. The CDR3 DNA has 42 bases and is translated from base 1. Based on the germline V gene (reference sequence), the CDR1 and CDR2 sequences are PRHDT and FYEKMQ. Germline trimming amounts to 5 bases on V and 4 bases on J, with 6 as the count of junction bases outside the gene matches.

Rearrangement joined TRBV13 to TRBJ2-7, with 9 middle bases fitting TRBD1. Sequences were obtained from PBMCs. The clonotype comes from a young man in good health and CMV-seronegative. In nucleotide form, the sequence is TGTGCCAGCAGCCCAGGACAGGGGTGGTACGAGCAGTACTTC. This translates into CASSPGQGWYEQYF.